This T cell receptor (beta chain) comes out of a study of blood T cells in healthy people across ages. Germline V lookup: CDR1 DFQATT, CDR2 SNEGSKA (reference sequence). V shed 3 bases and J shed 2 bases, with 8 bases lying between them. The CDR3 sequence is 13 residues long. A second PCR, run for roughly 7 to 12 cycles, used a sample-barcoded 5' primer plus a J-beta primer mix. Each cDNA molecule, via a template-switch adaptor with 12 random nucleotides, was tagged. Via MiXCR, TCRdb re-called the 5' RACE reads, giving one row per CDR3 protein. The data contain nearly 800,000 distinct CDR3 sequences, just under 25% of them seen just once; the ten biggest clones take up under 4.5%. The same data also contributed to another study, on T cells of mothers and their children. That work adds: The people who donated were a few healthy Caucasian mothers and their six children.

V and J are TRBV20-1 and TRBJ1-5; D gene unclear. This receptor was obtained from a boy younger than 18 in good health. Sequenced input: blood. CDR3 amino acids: CSARVMGNQPQHF. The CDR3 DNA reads TGCAGTGCTAGGGTGATGGGCAATCAGCCCCAGCATTTT.